These T cell receptor beta chains were read from a single sample in a study of Ad26.COV2.S vaccination and SARS-CoV-2 variants. The method was immunoSEQ multiplex PCR; TCRdb's version includes in-frame clones alone and lacks a portion of them. The sample lists around 420,000 clones, approximately 90% occurring once. Sequences were derived from peripheral blood, sampled in a trial of Ad26.COV2.S vaccine versus placebo. Source of these receptors: a person between 18 and 60 years old who received the Ad26.COV2.S COVID-19 vaccine or a placebo. Each CDR3 is given with its conserved first and last residue. Fields, in order: CDR3 protein, CDR3 DNA, D gene, V gene, clone size, J gene. D genes are given only for firm matches. Where a row states a size, it is once, few, many or the class of an expanded clone; other rows omit it.

CDR3: CASSQGGYGYTF
DNA: TGTGCCAGCAGCCAAGGGGGCTATGGCTACACCTTC
D: -
V: TRBV3-1/TRBV3-2
size: -
J: TRBJ1-2

CDR3: CASSIGVGLADYNEQFF
DNA: TGTGCCAGTAGTATAGGAGTCGGGCTAGCGGACTACAATGAGCAGTTCTTC
D: TRBD2
V: TRBV19
size: -
J: TRBJ2-1

CDR3: CASSPSGYGETQYF
DNA: TGTGCCAGCTCCCCTTCGGGGTACGGAGAGACCCAGTACTTC
D: -
V: TRBV28
size: few
J: TRBJ2-5

CDR3: CASSVAAWGAVTDTQYF
DNA: TGTGCCAGCAGCGTAGCAGCGTGGGGCGCGGTCACAGATACGCAGTATTTT
D: -
V: TRBV9
size: -
J: TRBJ2-3

CDR3: CASSLRGPYEQYF
DNA: TGTGCCAGCAGTTTGAGAGGCCCCTACGAGCAGTACTTC
D: -
V: TRBV6-2/TRBV6-3
size: -
J: TRBJ2-7

CDR3: CSVRDGTDTQYF
DNA: TGCAGCGTCAGGGACGGCACAGATACGCAGTATTTT
D: -
V: TRBV29-1
size: -
J: TRBJ2-3

CDR3: CSTRKDPGETQYF
DNA: TGCAGCACACGAAAGGACCCGGGTGAGACCCAGTACTTC
D: -
V: TRBV29-1
size: once
J: TRBJ2-5

CDR3: CASGSALIGTIYF
DNA: TGTGCCAGCGGGTCAGCCCTTATTGGGACCATATATTTT
D: -
V: TRBV6-5
size: -
J: TRBJ1-3

CDR3: CASRYEVGTKNQPQHF
DNA: TGTGCCAGCAGATACGAGGTGGGGACTAAAAATCAGCCCCAGCATTTT
D: -
V: TRBV6-2/TRBV6-3
size: -
J: TRBJ1-5

CDR3: CASSLSTGRQPQHF
DNA: TGTGCCAGTAGTCTTTCGACAGGACGGCAGCCCCAGCATTTT
D: -
V: TRBV19
size: -
J: TRBJ1-5

CDR3: CAWSVPGMNTEAFF
DNA: TGTGCCTGGAGTGTACCAGGGATGAACACTGAAGCTTTCTTT
D: -
V: TRBV30
size: -
J: TRBJ1-1

CDR3: CASSHGGGGLGTDTQYF
DNA: TGTGCCAGCAGCCACGGGGGGGGCGGCTTGGGGACAGATACGCAGTATTTT
D: TRBD2
V: TRBV3-1/TRBV3-2
size: -
J: TRBJ2-3

CDR3: CASVQITNTQYF
DNA: TGTGCCAGCGTACAGATCACGAATACGCAGTATTTT
D: -
V: TRBV11-2
size: -
J: TRBJ2-3

CDR3: CASTLDEKLFF
DNA: TGTGCCAGTACTCTCGATGAAAAACTGTTTTTT
D: -
V: TRBV19
size: -
J: TRBJ1-4

CDR3: CASSLEGQGPTNEKLFF
DNA: TGTGCCAGCAGCTTGGAAGGACAGGGACCAACTAATGAAAAACTGTTTTTT
D: TRBD1
V: TRBV5-4
size: -
J: TRBJ1-4

CDR3: CSVGRRPPRTEAFF
DNA: TGCAGCGTTGGGCGGCGCCCCCCGAGGACTGAAGCTTTCTTT
D: -
V: TRBV29-1
size: -
J: TRBJ1-1

CDR3: CASSLHPSTDTQYF
DNA: TGTGCCAGCAGCTTACATCCTAGCACAGATACGCAGTATTTT
D: -
V: TRBV11-2
size: -
J: TRBJ2-3

CDR3: CASSDGPPQETQYF
DNA: TGTGCCAGCAGCGATGGGCCACCACAAGAGACCCAGTACTTC
D: -
V: TRBV6-2/TRBV6-3
size: -
J: TRBJ2-5

CDR3: CAAGRQGATGANVLTF
DNA: TGTGCCGCAGGCCGGCAGGGGGCTACTGGGGCCAACGTCCTGACTTTC
D: TRBD1
V: TRBV28
size: -
J: TRBJ2-6

CDR3: CASSQDGRGWYTDTQYF
DNA: TGTGCCAGCAGCCAAGATGGCCGGGGGTGGTACACAGATACGCAGTATTTT
D: -
V: TRBV14
size: -
J: TRBJ2-3

CDR3: CSVEEASSSYEQYF
DNA: TGCAGCGTTGAAGAGGCCAGTAGCTCCTACGAGCAGTACTTC
D: -
V: TRBV29-1
size: -
J: TRBJ2-7

CDR3: CASSPGFTEQFF
DNA: TGTGCCAGCTCACCAGGGTTTACTGAGCAGTTCTTC
D: -
V: TRBV18
size: few
J: TRBJ2-1

CDR3: CASSAYIGSGNTIYF
DNA: TGTGCCAGCAGTGCATACATAGGCTCTGGAAACACCATATATTTT
D: -
V: TRBV6-1
size: few
J: TRBJ1-3

CDR3: CAWTTNPEKLFF
DNA: TGTGCCTGGACGACGAACCCAGAAAAACTGTTTTTT
D: -
V: TRBV30
size: few
J: TRBJ1-4

CDR3: CASSHRGPYGYTF
DNA: TGTGCCAGCAGCCACAGGGGGCCCTATGGCTACACCTTC
D: TRBD1
V: TRBV7-9
size: few
J: TRBJ1-2

CDR3: CASSFSGGETQYF
DNA: TGTGCCAGCAGTTTCTCCGGGGGTGAGACCCAGTACTTC
D: -
V: TRBV12-3/TRBV12-4
size: -
J: TRBJ2-5

CDR3: CASSPTGISEQYF
DNA: TGTGCCAGCAGTCCGACTGGAATTTCTGAGCAGTACTTC
D: -
V: TRBV2
size: -
J: TRBJ2-7

CDR3: CASSPRLAGYNEQFF
DNA: TGTGCCAGCAGCCCCCGACTAGCGGGATACAATGAGCAGTTCTTC
D: TRBD2
V: TRBV11-2
size: -
J: TRBJ2-1

CDR3: CASRYPARQMNTEAFF
DNA: TGTGCCAGCAGATACCCAGCCCGACAGATGAACACTGAAGCTTTCTTT
D: -
V: TRBV7-2
size: few
J: TRBJ1-1

CDR3: CASSLYIYSNQPQHF
DNA: TGTGCCAGCTCCCTGTATATCTATAGCAATCAGCCCCAGCATTTT
D: -
V: TRBV6-5
size: -
J: TRBJ1-5

CDR3: CASSTYLPGHITYEQYF
DNA: TGTGCCAGTAGCACCTACCTACCGGGGCACATAACCTACGAGCAGTACTTC
D: -
V: TRBV19
size: -
J: TRBJ2-7

CDR3: CASSLGGEIAYEQYF
DNA: TGTGCCAGCAGCTTGGGTGGGGAAATAGCCTACGAGCAGTACTTC
D: -
V: TRBV5-5
size: -
J: TRBJ2-7

CDR3: CASSQLTEGSNQPQHF
DNA: TGCGCCAGCAGCCAATTGACGGAGGGTAGCAATCAGCCCCAGCATTTT
D: -
V: TRBV4-1
size: -
J: TRBJ1-5

CDR3: CSVDPTYYGYTF
DNA: TGCAGCGTTGACCCGACCTACTATGGCTACACCTTC
D: -
V: TRBV29-1
size: once
J: TRBJ1-2

CDR3: CASSQGQGAYEQYF
DNA: TGCGCCAGCAGCCAAGGGCAGGGGGCCTACGAGCAGTACTTC
D: TRBD1
V: TRBV4-1
size: -
J: TRBJ2-7

CDR3: CASSLSSLDNEQFF
DNA: TGTGCCAGCAGCTTAAGTTCCTTGGACAATGAGCAGTTCTTC
D: -
V: TRBV7-3
size: -
J: TRBJ2-1